These 26 T cell receptor beta chains originate from one sample sequenced in a study of cytomegalovirus exposure and HLA in healthy donors. PCR primers comprised 60 Vbeta and 13 Jbeta primers. Data came from immunoSEQ multiplex PCR; TCRdb stores just in-frame clones and leaves some out. The sample yields about 200,000 clones, roughly 80% seen once. The sequencing input was PBMCs. The receptors derive from a man aged 25-40 years in good health and CMV-seronegative.

The genes are TRBV7-2 and TRBJ1-6; no definite D call. Germline values: CDR1 SGHTA, CDR2 FQGNSA. Trimming cost V 2 bases and J 7 bases, with 9 bases left between them. This CDR3 contains 14 residues. This chain's CDR3 is CASSLSHPNSPLHF. Here the CDR3 DNA reads TGTGCCAGCAGCTTAAGCCACCCAAATTCACCCCTCCACTTT.

The chain recombines TRBV6-1 with TRBJ2-1; 7 positions match TRBD1. V was clipped by 2 bases and J by 0 bases; unmatched bases: 4. The CDR3 is 16 amino acids. Germline assignment: CDR1 MNHNS and CDR2 SASEGT. The CDR3 region has the DNA TGTGCCAGCAGTGAAAATAACAGGGGCTCCTACAATGAGCAGTTCTTC. Amino acids: CASSENNRGSYNEQFF.

This clone has just one count. The CDR3 spells CAISVVSVQETQYF. As DNA, the CDR3 is TGTGCCATCAGTGTGGTCAGCGTCCAAGAGACCCAGTACTTC. V gene TRBV10-3 combines with J gene TRBJ2-5; D not resolved. The CDR3 loop spans 14 amino acids. From germline, CDR1 is ENHRY and CDR2 SYGVKD. V shed 4 bases and J shed 1 base, with 10 bases lying between them.

The chain joins TRBV7-8 to TRBJ1-4; maybe TRBD1 (5 bases). Germline CDR1 is SGHVS and CDR2 is FQNEAQ. V dropped 2 bases and J dropped 0 bases, with 13 bases sitting between them. The CDR3 extends over 17 amino acids. CDR3 DNA: TGTGCCAGCAGCTTAAGGGGCAGGGAAACAACTAATGAAAAACTGTTTTTT. Protein sequence: CASSLRGRETTNEKLFF.

This clone was seen a handful of times. The chain has TRBV5-1 and TRBJ2-1, with D perhaps TRBD1 (5 bases). The germline V and J ends were trimmed by 0 bases and 8 bases, with 9 bases remaining between them. Germline values: CDR1 SGHRS, CDR2 YFSETQ. The CDR3 contains 13 residues. This CDR3 is CASSLEGFDEQFF. As DNA, the CDR3 is TGCGCCAGCAGCTTGGAGGGGTTTGATGAGCAGTTCTTC.

The chain has TRBV28 and TRBJ2-3; 9 nucleotides line up with TRBD2. The ends lost 4 bases at V and 1 base at J; junction bases unmatched: 9. CDR1 and CDR2 (germline): MDHEN, SYDVKM. The CDR3 loop spans 17 amino acids. The CDR3: CASSSGRLAGGTDTQYF. The CDR3 DNA reads TGTGCCAGCAGTTCTGGTCGGTTAGCGGGGGGCACAGATACGCAGTATTTT.

The chain uses TRBV27 and TRBJ2-2, with TRBD2 matching 10 bases. Germline loops: CDR1 MNHEY, CDR2 SMNVEV (reference sequence). This CDR3 has 18 amino acids. The V and J ends lost 3 bases and 6 bases, in that order; junction bases with no gene match: 13. CDR3 sequence (DNA): TGTGCCAGCAGTTTTCGGGCTAGCGGGGGCTCAAGGGCCGGGGAGCTGTTTTTT. Protein sequence: CASSFRASGGSRAGELFF.

This rearrangement joins TRBV9 to TRBJ1-6, with D perhaps matching TRBD1 (6 bases). The length of the CDR3 is 20 residues. Germline V gene sequence: CDR1 SGDLS, CDR2 YYNGEE. The V end lost 0 bases, the J end lost 6 bases, and 25 bases lay between the germline ends. Written as DNA, the CDR3 is TGTGCCAGCAGCGTAGGAGACCCGGACAGTGTGGGGCAGGGTAATTCACCCCTCCACTTT. It specifies CASSVGDPDSVGQGNSPLHF.

The table lists this clone with a few counts. V and J are TRBV9 and TRBJ1-6; D is undetermined. The germline gives CDR1 SGDLS, CDR2 YYNGEE. V lost 2 bases and J lost 8, with 11 bases in between. The CDR3 is 14 residues long. CDR3 bases: TGTGCCAGCAGCGTTATTGACAACTATTCACCCCTCCACTTT. Translating it yields CASSVIDNYSPLHF.

The rearrangement links TRBV5-5 to TRBJ2-7; D is perhaps TRBD1 (6 bases). Per germline, CDR1 SGHKS and CDR2 YYEKEE (reference sequence). This CDR3 has 15 residues. Trimming pared 0 bases from V and 2 bases from J, leaving 12 bases between. DNA of the CDR3: TGTGCCAGCAGCTTGGACGTGGGGGCCGCCTACGAGCAGTACTTC. This translates into CASSLDVGAAYEQYF.

In this sample, this clone turned up a few times. V gene TRBV2 combines with J gene TRBJ2-3; TRBD2 is a possible D gene (6 bases). The CDR3 runs to 14 residues. The V gene lost 1 base and the J gene lost 3 bases, with 8 bases spanning the gap. Germline V gene sequence: CDR1 SNHLY, CDR2 FYNNEI. In nucleotides, the CDR3 is TGTGCCAGCAGTGAAGGGCGGGATACAGATACGCAGTATTTT. It encodes CASSEGRDTDTQYF.

J is TRBJ1-1 and V is TRBV5-6; TRBD1 matches at 7 bases. Germline-derived CDR1 and CDR2 are SGHDT and YYEEEE. The CDR3 is 16 residues long. Losses at the gene ends were 0 bases for V and 5 bases for J; bases not matched to a gene: 10. CDR3 protein: CASSLVGQTLRTEAFF. DNA of the CDR3: TGTGCCAGCAGCTTGGTGGGACAGACGTTAAGGACTGAAGCTTTCTTT.

V is TRBV27 and J is TRBJ1-2; no clear D. From germline, CDR1 is MNHEY and CDR2 SMNVEV (reference sequence). V was trimmed by 0 bases and J by 8 bases, leaving 16 bases between them. The CDR3 is 15 amino acids. The CDR3: CASSLSPGVRVGYTF. In DNA, the CDR3 is TGTGCCAGCAGTTTATCCCCCGGAGTACGCGTAGGCTACACCTTC.

This chain joins TRBV7-6 and TRBJ1-1; unclear D gene. The CDR3 sequence is 14 residues long. The ends were cut back, 7 bases at V and 0 bases at J, with 12 bases in the middle. Germline CDR1 SGHVS, CDR2 FNYEAQ. CDR3 amino acids: CASKREEVNTEAFF. CDR3 DNA: TGTGCCAGCAAACGAGAAGAGGTGAACACTGAAGCTTTCTTT.

The gene calls are TRBV28 and TRBJ2-1, with TRBD2 matching over 7 bases. V dropped 5 bases and J dropped 5; count of bases not matched to a gene: 12. Germline assignment: CDR1 MDHEN and CDR2 SYDVKM. CDR3 length equals 16 residues. CDR3 nucleotides: TGTGCCAGCAGTACCTGGTGGGAGGGAGGCAACAATGAGCAGTTCTTC. Translated: CASSTWWEGGNNEQFF.

This rearrangement joins TRBV18 to TRBJ2-2, with 8 bases matching TRBD1. The CDR3 runs to 18 residues. V shed 1 base, J shed 7 bases, and the junction held 14 bases outside the gene matches. Per the germline V gene, CDR1 is KGHSH and CDR2 is LQKENI. The CDR3 here is CASSPRRRQGAPGGELFF. CDR3 bases: TGTGCCAGCTCACCACGAAGGCGGCAGGGGGCGCCGGGCGGGGAGCTGTTTTTT.

CDR3 in amino acids: CASSYMAGGGYSEAFF. The CDR3 DNA follows: TGTGCCAGCAGTTACATGGCAGGGGGCGGGTATTCTGAAGCTTTCTTT. The genes are TRBV6-5 and TRBJ1-1, with TRBD1 matching over 8 bases. The germline V gene encodes CDR1 MNHEY and CDR2 SVGAGI. With 2 bases clipped from V and 6 bases from J, the junction kept 11 bases outside the gene matches. This CDR3 has 16 amino acids.

This rearrangement joins TRBV6-5 to TRBJ2-1; 9 nucleotides line up with TRBD2. Germline V gene data show CDR1 as MNHEY and CDR2 as SVGAGI. Unmatched junction bases numbered 8, after V lost 4 bases and J lost 4 bases. The CDR3 sequence is 16 residues long. The CDR3 bases are TGTGCCAGCAGTTCTCGGACTAGCGTGGTATACAATGAGCAGTTCTTC. Protein product: CASSSRTSVVYNEQFF.

This clone showed up just once. This chain connects TRBV4-1 to TRBJ2-7; TRBD2 aligns across 8 bases. CDR1 MGHRA and CDR2 YSYEKL come from the germline V gene. The J segment lost 9 bases and the V segment lost 0 bases, leaving 10 bases of the junction unmatched. The CDR3 is 15 residues long. CDR3 loop: CASSQETLSGGGQYF. The DNA of the CDR3 is TGCGCCAGCAGCCAAGAAACCTTAAGCGGGGGAGGGCAGTACTTC.

The gene calls are TRBV2 and TRBJ2-5, with D possibly TRBD1 on 6 matching bases. This CDR3 contains 13 residues. Trimming cost V 6 bases and J 1 base, with 9 bases left between them. Germline lookup yields CDR1 SNHLY and CDR2 FYNNEI. The CDR3 DNA is TGTGCCAGCAGAGGGACAATCCAAGAGACCCAGTACTTC. Translated: CASRGTIQETQYF.

The CDR3 sequence: CASKNGNSPLHF. The CDR3 DNA reads as TGTGCCAGCAAGAACGGTAATTCACCCCTCCACTTT. The V call is TRBV7-9, the J call TRBJ1-6, with D uncertain. The CDR3 spans 12 residues. Germline V CDR1 and CDR2: SEHNR, FQNEAQ (reference sequence). Between the trimmed V and J ends, which lost 7 bases and 6 bases, there was a span of 7 bases.

The chain recombines TRBV5-6 with TRBJ2-5, with a possible D match to TRBD1 (6 bases). V was clipped by 1 base and J by 1 base, with 8 bases between them. The CDR3 sequence is 14 residues long. Germline V lookup: CDR1 SGHDT, CDR2 YYEEEE. The CDR3 bases are TGTGCCAGCAGCTTGCAGGACAGCCAAGAGACCCAGTACTTC. The encoded protein is CASSLQDSQETQYF.

The chain carries TRBV9 and TRBJ1-5; D call uncertain. This CDR3 has 15 residues. The germline CDR1 and CDR2 sequences are SGDLS and YYNGEE. Trimming cost V 0 bases and J 3 bases, with 10 bases left between them. The CDR3 is CASSVDMVPNQPQHF. The CDR3 region has the DNA TGTGCCAGCAGCGTAGACATGGTCCCCAATCAGCCCCAGCATTTT.

The chain recombines TRBV5-1 with TRBJ2-7; possible D gene TRBD1, 6 bases. The germline V gene encodes CDR1 SGHRS and CDR2 YFSETQ. CDR3 length: 14 amino acids. Trimming took off 3 bases at V and 6 bases at J, with 16 bases between the two ends. The CDR3 DNA follows: TGCGCCAGCAGCTCCTCCACCGACAGGCGCGAGCAGTACTTC. This codes for CASSSSTDRREQYF.

The chain has TRBV29-1 and TRBJ2-5, with a tentative D call TRBD1 (6 bases). The V gene's germline CDR1 is SQVTM and CDR2 ANQGSEA. The CDR3 runs 11 residues. V dropped 4 bases and J dropped 5 bases, with 8 bases sitting between them. The CDR3 DNA sequence: TGCAGCGTTGGACAGGCGGAGACCCAGTACTTC. Translation: CSVGQAETQYF.

The chain is built from TRBV28 and TRBJ1-1, with TRBD1 as a possible D gene (5 bases). This CDR3 comprises 14 residues. Germline V gives CDR1 MDHEN, CDR2 SYDVKM. V lost 3 bases to trimming and J lost 1 base, with 9 bases between them. The CDR3 DNA sequence: TGTGCCAGCAGTTTCGCAGGGTCGAACACTGAAGCTTTCTTT. It translates to CASSFAGSNTEAFF.